This is a list of T cell receptor beta chains from one sample in a study of post-analysis software for immune sequencing data. TCRdb re-called the PCR reads through MiXCR, storing one row per CDR3 protein. The repertoire consists of 700,000 to 800,000 distinct CDR3 sequences, with 30% occurring once and the leading ten covering approximately 0.55%. Sequencing input: blood. The receptors stem from a girl aged 10 to 17 with multiple sclerosis. The CDR3 runs from the conserved cysteine through the conserved F or W. The D gene is left open where the match is weak.

J gene: TRBJ2-7; V gene: TRBV29-1; D gene: .; CDR3 protein: CSVGAQSGEQYF
J gene: TRBJ1-2; V gene: TRBV11-2; D gene: .; CDR3 protein: CASRALRGPFGYTF
J gene: TRBJ2-5; V gene: TRBV28; D gene: .; CDR3 protein: CASRKDRNQETQYF
J gene: TRBJ2-3; V gene: TRBV20-1; D gene: .; CDR3 protein: CSAPDQLLADTQYF
J gene: TRBJ1-2; V gene: TRBV5-1; D gene: .; CDR3 protein: CASSFSDSGYGYTF
J gene: TRBJ2-3; V gene: TRBV25-1; D gene: .; CDR3 protein: CASRGGLFTDTQYF
J gene: TRBJ2-7; V gene: TRBV4-3; D gene: TRBD1; CDR3 protein: CASSQVGRDRVPIASYEQYF
J gene: TRBJ1-4; V gene: TRBV6-5; D gene: .; CDR3 protein: CASSYMEVATNEKLFF
J gene: TRBJ1-5; V gene: TRBV18; D gene: .; CDR3 protein: CASSRGDSNQPQHF
J gene: TRBJ1-5; V gene: TRBV6-1; D gene: TRBD1; CDR3 protein: CASSEGYGRGPHYSNQPQHF